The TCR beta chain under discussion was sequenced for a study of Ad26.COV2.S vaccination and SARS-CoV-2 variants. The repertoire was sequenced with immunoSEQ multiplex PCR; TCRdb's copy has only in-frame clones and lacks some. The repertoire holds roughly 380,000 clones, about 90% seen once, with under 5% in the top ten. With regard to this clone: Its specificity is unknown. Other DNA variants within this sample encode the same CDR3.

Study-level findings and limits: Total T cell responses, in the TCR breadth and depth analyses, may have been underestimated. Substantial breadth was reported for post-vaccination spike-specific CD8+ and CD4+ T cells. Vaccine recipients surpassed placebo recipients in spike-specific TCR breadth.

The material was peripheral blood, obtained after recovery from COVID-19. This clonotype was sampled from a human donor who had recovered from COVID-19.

This chain's CDR3 is CASNRQGNTEAFF. The CDR3, as DNA: TGTGCCAGCAACAGACAGGGAAACACTGAAGCTTTCTTT. The J gene is TRBJ1-1, the V gene TRBV12-3 or TRBV12-4; 7 bases agree with TRBD1. The CDR3 consists of 13 residues. V lost 7 bases to trimming and J lost 2 bases; unmatched junction nucleotides: 4.